The clone carrying this T cell receptor (beta chain) has ten or more counts. No antigen is known for it. Each CDR3 protein is one row after TCRdb ran MiXCR on the 5' RACE reads. The repertoire consists of fewer than 550,000 distinct CDR3 sequences, with less than 6% occurring once and the leading ten covering around 3.6%. This record comes from a study of CD8 T cells in ankylosing spondylitis. General study results and limits: Among TCR beta sequences, a motif of eight highly homologous variants appeared characteristic of ankylosing spondylitis blood.

Between the trimmed V and J ends, which lost 2 bases and 2 bases, there was a span of 11 bases. The CDR3 contains 16 residues. The germline V gene has CDR1 SGHRS and CDR2 YFSETQ. What was sequenced was blood, either unsorted or a sorted T cell fraction (not recorded which). This TCR was recovered from a male donor with ankylosing spondylitis. The chain combines TRBV5-1 with TRBJ2-6; perhaps TRBD1 as D (5 bases). The CDR3 DNA is TGCGCCAGCAGCTTAGACAGCTCAGCTGGGGCCAACGTCCTGACTTTC. Its translation: CASSLDSSAGANVLTF.